This TCR beta chain was sequenced for a study of Graves' ophthalmopathy and Graves' hyperthyroidism (dated by TCRdb to 2016 to 2018). With respect to the entire study: Peripheral blood was collected before any treatment was given, at the time of initial diagnosis. TCR beta repertoire signatures were used to distinguish Graves' ophthalmopathy from Graves' hyperthyroidism and to predict progression to ophthalmopathy. In total, 135 blood samples were TCR-sequenced: 40 to 45 ophthalmopathy, some 72 hyperthyroidism and roughly 17 hyperthyroidism-to-ophthalmopathy patients. A discovery set of more than 90 patients (roughly 43 ophthalmopathy, 55 to 65 stable hyperthyroidism) was enrolled to explore V-J signatures distinguishing ophthalmopathy from hyperthyroidism. An independent validation cohort comprised 18 hyperthyroidism patients and 15 to 17 patients who later progressed from hyperthyroidism to ophthalmopathy. In five or six hyperthyroidism patients, the T-cell repertoires found in thyroid tissue were compared with those found in blood. After sampling, hyperthyroidism patients received methimazole starting at 30 mg daily, and ophthalmopathy patients received high-dose intravenous methylprednisolone. Study-wide conclusions, independent of this receptor: Most of the expanded thyroid clonotypes with a frequency above 0.001 were also detected in blood, and it was suggested that the thyroid immune response may be reflected by blood repertoires. In validation, the model predicted ophthalmopathy progression with about 71% sensitivity and around 72% specificity; about a dozen predicted patients were CT-confirmed with GO in a median of around 6 months. No statistical method was used to predetermine the sample size, and group allocation was not hidden from the investigators. In cross-validation, the 13-signature model distinguished ophthalmopathy from stable hyperthyroidism with nearly 90% sensitivity and around 82% specificity, and in the test set the corresponding values were approximately 80% and 75%.

Patients with ophthalmopathy had moderately to severely active disease, with a Clinical Activity Score of 3 or more, a NOSPECS grade of 4 or more, and a disease duration of less than 3 months. Patients with other autoimmune diseases, uncontrolled infections, pregnancy or lactation were excluded. Diagnosis was based on clinical symptoms, serum thyroxine, TRAb, thyroid ultrasound and orbital computed tomography. PBMCs were isolated from around 10 ml of fresh peripheral blood by Ficoll-Paque density gradient centrifugation. Total RNA was extracted using Trizol reagent, and RNA quality was checked on an Agilent 2100 Bioanalyzer. Many counts were recorded for this clonotype. Its antigen has not been determined. Base qualities are not at hand, and no much larger clone is one base apart. The germline V gene (reference sequence) sets CDR1 to LNHDA and CDR2 to SQIVND. The CDR3 spans 16 residues, from the cysteine through the phenylalanine. Only the CDR3 DNA is retained, 48 bases long and in frame from the first base. V trim: 8 bases; J trim: 4 bases; unmatched bases: 16.

For repertoire sequencing, TCR beta CDR3 regions were amplified from RNA transcripts. A first-round RT-PCR used HTBI primers with the Qiagen OneStep RT-PCR kit, followed by a second-round multiplex PCR, size selection and purification. Libraries were sequenced on an Illumina HiSeq2000 using paired-end 100 bp reads. On the authors' methods: SOAPnuke was used for read processing, and reads with adapters, uncalled bases, a mean Phred below 15, or no exact constant-primer or identifier match were discarded. High-quality paired reads were merged with COPE v1.2.5. Each unique nucleotide sequence was treated as a clonotype, and MiTCR v1.1 was used to align the clonotypes to the IMGT TRB V, D and J references. Analysis was restricted to V-J combinations with a frequency above 0.0001, which covered 98% to 99.2% of repertoires. A TCR clonal expansion and chaos score per V-J combination was defined as the ratio of F50 clonal expansion to chaos observed in the TCRdist matrix. Welch's t-statistics and random forest were used to reduce features to over ten V-J combinations, which were fed into a naive Bayes classifier. The similarity between thyroid and blood repertoires was quantified using the Morisita-Horn index. TCRdb itself trimmed the public reads at Q25 with fastp, ran MiXCR and retained productive beta chains. Entries are consolidated by CDR3 protein sequence, retaining the most common genes and DNA. TCRdb, rather than the study authors, made the V and J calls. The sample records 650,000 to 900,000 distinct CDR3 sequences, 35% to 50% of which are singletons. About 40% of the sample lies in the top ten.

Sequences were obtained from peripheral blood. The clonotype originates from an adult man with Graves' ophthalmopathy. The chain is assembled from TRBV19 and TRBJ1-1; TRBD1 aligns with 7 central bases. The CDR3 region reads CASRTLGRQGSTEAFF. The DNA reads TGTGCCAGTCGTACTTTGGGGAGACAGGGTTCCACTGAAGCTTTCTTT.